This T cell receptor beta chain stems from a study of blood T cell repertoires in COVID-19. On the study more broadly: Acute and convalescent COVID-19 samples came from the United States, Italy and Spain. PBMCs, B-cell-depleted T cells, or T cells were the source of the cDNA or gDNA that made up the material.

Within 2 weeks of study entry, exposed participants had contacted a PCR-confirmed or clinician-diagnosed COVID-19 case. In the authors' workflow: Nucleated cell number was recorded as an estimate derived from reference gene primer amplification. The data were produced by immunoSEQ multiplex PCR, yet TCRdb's version contains in-frame clones alone and is incomplete. The DNA was the basis for D and trimming; V, J and clone size are from that table. The table lists about 230,000 clones, 88% of them singletons. With V trimmed by 6 bases and J by 0 bases, 10 bases remained unmatched. Germline lookup yields CDR1 SNHLY and CDR2 FYNNEI. This CDR3 comprises 17 residues.

The specimen was PBMCs or T cells enriched from blood (not recorded which). The sequence was obtained from a woman aged 25 to 39 who had been exposed to COVID-19. V and J are TRBV2 and TRBJ1-4, with TRBD1 matching 7 bases. DNA for the CDR3: TGTGCCAGCAGGGAATTATCGACAGGGACAACTAATGAAAAACTGTTTTTT. This translates into CASRELSTGTTNEKLFF. Together with reference TRBV2 and TRBJ1-4, the CDR3 gives the full variable domain: EPEVTQTPSHQVTQMGQEVILRCVPISNHLYFYWYRQILGQKVEFLVSFYNNEISEKSEIFDDQFSVERPDGSNFTLKIRSTKLEDSAMYFCASRELSTGTTNEKLFFGSGTQLSVL.